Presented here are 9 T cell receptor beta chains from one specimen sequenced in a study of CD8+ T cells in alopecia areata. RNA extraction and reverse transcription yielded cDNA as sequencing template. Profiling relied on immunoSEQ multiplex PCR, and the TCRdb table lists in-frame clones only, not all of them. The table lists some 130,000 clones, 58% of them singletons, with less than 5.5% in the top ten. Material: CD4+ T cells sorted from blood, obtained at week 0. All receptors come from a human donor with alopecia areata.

CDR3 DNA: TGTGCCAGCATCCCTCACCGGAGGACCGAGGAGCAGTTCTTC. This encodes CASIPHRRTEEQFF. The chain links TRBV2 to TRBJ2-1, with D possibly matching TRBD2 (5 bases). V lost 7 bases and J 10 bases, leaving 20 bases between the germline ends. CDR1 SNHLY and CDR2 FYNNEI come from the germline V gene. This CDR3 contains 14 residues. Together with reference TRBV2 and TRBJ2-1, the CDR3 gives the full variable domain: EPEVTQTPSHQVTQMGQEVILRCVPISNHLYFYWYRQILGQKVEFLVSFYNNEISEKSEIFDDQFSVERPDGSNFTLKIRSTKLEDSAMYFCASIPHRRTEEQFFGPGTRLTVL.

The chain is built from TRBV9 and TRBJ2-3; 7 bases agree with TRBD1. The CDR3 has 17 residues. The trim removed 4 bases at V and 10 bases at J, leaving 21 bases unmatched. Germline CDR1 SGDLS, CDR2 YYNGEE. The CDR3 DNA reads TGTGCCAGCAGCACCCGCCCTACAGGGGACGCGTACAGGCCGCAGTATTTT. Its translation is CASSTRPTGDAYRPQYF.

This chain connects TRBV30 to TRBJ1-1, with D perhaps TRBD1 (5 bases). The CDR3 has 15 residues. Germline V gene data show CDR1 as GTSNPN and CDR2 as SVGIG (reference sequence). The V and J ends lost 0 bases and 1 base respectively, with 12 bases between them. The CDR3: CAWSVGGAGNTEAFF. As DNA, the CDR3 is TGTGCCTGGAGTGTTGGTGGGGCAGGGAACACTGAAGCTTTCTTT.

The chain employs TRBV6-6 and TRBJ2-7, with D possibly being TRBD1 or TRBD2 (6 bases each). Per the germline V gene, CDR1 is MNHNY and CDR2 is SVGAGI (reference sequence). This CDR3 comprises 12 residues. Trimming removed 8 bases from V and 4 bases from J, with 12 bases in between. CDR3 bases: TGTGCCAGCGGCGAGGGGGGTTACGAGCAGTACTTC. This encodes CASGEGGYEQYF.

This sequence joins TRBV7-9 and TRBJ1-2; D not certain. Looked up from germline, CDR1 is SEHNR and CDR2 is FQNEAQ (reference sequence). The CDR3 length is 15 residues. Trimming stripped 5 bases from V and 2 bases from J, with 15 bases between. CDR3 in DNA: TGTGCCAGCAGCCCCGGACTACTCCTAAACTATGGCTACACCTTC. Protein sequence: CASSPGLLLNYGYTF.

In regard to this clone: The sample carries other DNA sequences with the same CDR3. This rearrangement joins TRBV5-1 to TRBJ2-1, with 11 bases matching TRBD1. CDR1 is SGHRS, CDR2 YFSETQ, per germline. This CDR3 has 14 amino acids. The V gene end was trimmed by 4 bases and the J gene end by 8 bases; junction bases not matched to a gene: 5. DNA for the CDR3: TGCGCCAGCAGCCGGGACAGGGGGTCAGATGAGCAGTTCTTC. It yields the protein CASSRDRGSDEQFF.

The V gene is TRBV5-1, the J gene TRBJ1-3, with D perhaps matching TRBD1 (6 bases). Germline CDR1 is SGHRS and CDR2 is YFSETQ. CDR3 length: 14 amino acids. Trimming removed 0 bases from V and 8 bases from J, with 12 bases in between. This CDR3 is CASSLEGVRDTIYF. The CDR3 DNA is TGCGCCAGCAGCTTGGAGGGGGTACGTGACACCATATATTTT.

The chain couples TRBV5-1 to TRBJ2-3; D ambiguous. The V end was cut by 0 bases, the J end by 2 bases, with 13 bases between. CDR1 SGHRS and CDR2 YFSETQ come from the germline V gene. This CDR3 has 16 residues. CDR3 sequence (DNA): TGCGCCAGCAGCTTGGATGGGAACAGTGACACAGATACGCAGTATTTT. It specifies CASSLDGNSDTDTQYF. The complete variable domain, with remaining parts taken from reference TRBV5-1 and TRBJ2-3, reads KAGVTQTPRYLIKTRGQQVTLSCSPISGHRSVSWYQQTPGQGLQFLFEYFSETQRNKGNFPGRFSGRQFSNSRSEMNVSTLELGDSALYLCASSLDGNSDTDTQYFGPGTRLTVL.

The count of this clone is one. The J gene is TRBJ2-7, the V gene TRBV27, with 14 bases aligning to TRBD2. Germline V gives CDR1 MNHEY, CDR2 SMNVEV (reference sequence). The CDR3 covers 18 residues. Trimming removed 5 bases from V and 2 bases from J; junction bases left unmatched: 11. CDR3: CASSKILTSGRGPYEQYF. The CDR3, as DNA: TGTGCCAGCAGTAAGATCCTGACTAGCGGGAGGGGACCCTACGAGCAGTACTTC.